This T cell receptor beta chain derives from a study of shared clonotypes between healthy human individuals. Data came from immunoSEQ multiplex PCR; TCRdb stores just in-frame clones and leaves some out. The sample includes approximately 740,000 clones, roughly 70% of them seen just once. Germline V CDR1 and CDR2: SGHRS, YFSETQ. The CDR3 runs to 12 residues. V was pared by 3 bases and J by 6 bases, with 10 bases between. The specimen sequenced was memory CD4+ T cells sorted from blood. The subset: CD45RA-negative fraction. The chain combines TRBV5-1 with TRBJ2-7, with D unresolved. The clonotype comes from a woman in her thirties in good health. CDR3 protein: CASSYPDGEQYF. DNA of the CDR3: TGCGCCAGCAGCTACCCGGACGGCGAGCAGTACTTC.